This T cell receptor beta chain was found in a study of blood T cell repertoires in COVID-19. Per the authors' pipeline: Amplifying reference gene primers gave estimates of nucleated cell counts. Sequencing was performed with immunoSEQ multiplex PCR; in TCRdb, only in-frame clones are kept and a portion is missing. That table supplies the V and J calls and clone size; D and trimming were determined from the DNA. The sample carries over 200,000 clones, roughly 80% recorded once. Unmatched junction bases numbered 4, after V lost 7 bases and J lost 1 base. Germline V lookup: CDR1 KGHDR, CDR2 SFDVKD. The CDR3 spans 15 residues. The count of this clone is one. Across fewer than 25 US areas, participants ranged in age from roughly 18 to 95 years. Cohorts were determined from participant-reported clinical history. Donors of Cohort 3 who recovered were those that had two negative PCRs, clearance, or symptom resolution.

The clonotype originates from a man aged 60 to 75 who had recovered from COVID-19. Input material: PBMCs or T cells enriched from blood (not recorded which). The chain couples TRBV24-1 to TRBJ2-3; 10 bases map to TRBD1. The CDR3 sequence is CATRSGTGGTDTQYF. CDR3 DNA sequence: TGTGCCACCAGGTCCGGGACAGGGGGCACAGATACGCAGTATTTT.